This T cell receptor (beta chain) was documented in a study of beta chain features in type 1 diabetes. About this clone: Antigen: not known.

The CDR3 is 14 residues long. Study-level results: Researchers report that Type 1 diabetes patients had moderately but significantly shorter TCRB CDR3s across all four CD4+ subsets. Insertions were fewer and deletions more numerous at VDJ junctions in type 1 diabetes patients. Within patients, naive, central memory and Treg TCRB repertoires seemed more similar than within healthy donors.

All of the isolated RNA was reverse transcribed, so expressed TCRB transcripts were sequenced. Profiled with immunoSEQ multiplex PCR; TCRdb holds only in-frame clones, not every one. The data contain hundreds of thousands of clones, more than 12% of them singletons. The authors sorted CD4+ naive, central memory, regulatory and stem cell-like memory cells via CD45RO/CCR7/CD25/CD127/CD95/CD27. The rearrangement links TRBV21-1 to TRBJ2-7; the table's TRBD1 call for D was not verified on the DNA. TRBV21-1 is labeled a pseudogene. The receptor was isolated from a man younger than 30 with type 1 diabetes. Specimen: naive CD4+ T cells from blood. The chain's CDR3 is CASSPTGRLYEQYF. CDR3 in DNA: TGTGCCAGCAGCCCCACAGGGAGACTCTACGAGCAGTACTTC.